What follows is one TCR beta chain and its context. As yet, its antigen is unknown. One end of the junction fails to match germline, which may point to a read error. This sample is part of a study of blood T cells in healthy people across ages. CDR3 size: 14 residues. Germline CDR1 reads SNHLY; CDR2 reads FYNNEI. Combining a sample-barcoded 5' primer with a J-beta primer mix, a second PCR ran for about 7 to 12 cycles. Using its own MiXCR run on the 5' RACE reads, TCRdb lists one record per CDR3 protein. This table has around 1.5 million distinct CDR3 sequences, about 35% appearing once. Broader study findings: Long-lived donors exceeded aged donors in naive CD4+ cells and diversity. As age increased, TCR beta diversity per million T cells fell in a roughly linear fashion.

The gene calls are TRBV2 and TRBJ2-7; 7 bases fit TRBD1. This receptor was obtained from a woman in her twenties or thirties in good health. Source material: blood. CDR3 nucleotide sequence: TGTGCCAGCAATGAAGACAGGGTATGGGGCGAGCAGTACTTC. It encodes CASNEDRVWGEQYF. Based on the CDR3 plus reference TRBV2 and TRBJ2-7, the full variable domain is EPEVTQTPSHQVTQMGQEVILRCVPISNHLYFYWYRQILGQKVEFLVSFYNNEISEKSEIFDDQFSVERPDGSNFTLKIRSTKLEDSAMYFCASNEDRVWGEQYFGPGTRLTVT.